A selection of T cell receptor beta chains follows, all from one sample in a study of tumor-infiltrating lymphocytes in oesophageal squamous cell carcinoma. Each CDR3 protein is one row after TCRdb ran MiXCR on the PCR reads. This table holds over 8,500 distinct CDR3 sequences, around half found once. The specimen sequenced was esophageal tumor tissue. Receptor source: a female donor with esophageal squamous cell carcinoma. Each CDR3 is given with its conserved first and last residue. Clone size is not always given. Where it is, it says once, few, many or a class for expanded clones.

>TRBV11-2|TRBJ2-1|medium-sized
CASSLLGFYNEQFF
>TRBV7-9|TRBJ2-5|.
CASSLAGGLRGTQYF
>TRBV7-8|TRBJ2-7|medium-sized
CASSFGQLSYEQYF
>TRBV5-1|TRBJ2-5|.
CASRRGTTQETQYF
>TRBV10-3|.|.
CAIMYSQAGDVGEQFF
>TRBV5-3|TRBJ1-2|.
CASSSWGYGSTF
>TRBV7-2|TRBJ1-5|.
CASSLVAGEDQPQHF
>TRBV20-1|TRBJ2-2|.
CSARGTSRSAGELFF
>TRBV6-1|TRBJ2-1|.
CASREIGRYNEQFF
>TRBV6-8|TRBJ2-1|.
CAISYLGTGTNEQFF
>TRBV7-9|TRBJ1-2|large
CASSFPGQVYGYTF
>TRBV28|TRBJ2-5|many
CASSLSLAGVETQYF
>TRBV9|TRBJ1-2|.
CASSAGQAVYGYTF
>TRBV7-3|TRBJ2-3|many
CASSQRPSDTQYF
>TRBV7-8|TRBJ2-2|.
CASRPGQVNTGELFF
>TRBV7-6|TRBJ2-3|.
CASTGGGNTDTQYF
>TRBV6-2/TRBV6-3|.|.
CASRERGVQETQYF
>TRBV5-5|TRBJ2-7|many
CASSSYRGSEQYF
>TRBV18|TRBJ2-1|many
CASSPTSGSSNEQFF